Below, 32 T cell receptor beta chains from the same sample are listed, as sequenced in a study of OX40 agonist ivuxolimab in advanced cancers. Libraries were prepared by immunoSEQ multiplex PCR; TCRdb keeps only in-frame clonotypes and omits some of them. The repertoire holds 75,000 to 100,000 clones, with approximately 80% as singletons. The sample here was CD4+ or CD8+ T cells sorted from blood, taken in a trial of the OX40 agonist ivuxolimab. The receptors were sampled from an adult with an advanced solid tumor such as melanoma, head and neck, liver or kidney cancer.

J is TRBJ2-1 and V is TRBV5-1, with 8 nucleotides matching TRBD1. The CDR3 is 15 amino acids. Losses at the gene ends were 6 bases for V and 5 bases for J; bases not matched to a gene: 10. Germline CDR1 SGHRS, CDR2 YFSETQ. CDR3 residues: CASTFQGATHNEQFF. The CDR3 DNA follows: TGCGCCAGCACCTTCCAGGGGGCGACCCACAATGAGCAGTTCTTC.

The chain joins TRBV19 to TRBJ1-5, with no clear D. The CDR3 sequence is 15 residues long. Per germline, CDR1 LNHDA and CDR2 SQIVND (reference sequence). Trimming shortened V by 6 bases and J by 0 bases, and 12 bases separated the two germline ends. CDR3 protein: CASSLGGSSNQPQHF. The CDR3, as DNA: TGTGCCAGTAGCCTGGGAGGGAGTAGCAATCAGCCCCAGCATTTT. Full variable domain (outside the CDR3, taken from reference TRBV19 and TRBJ1-5): DGGITQSPKYLFRKEGQNVTLSCEQNLNHDAMYWYRQDPGQGLRLIYYSQIVNDFQKGDIAEGYSVSREKKESFPLTVTSAQKNPTAFYLCASSLGGSSNQPQHFGDGTRLSIL.

This chain connects TRBV9 to TRBJ1-2; no firm D call. CDR3 size: 12 residues. The germline gives CDR1 SGDLS, CDR2 YYNGEE. V was cut by 0 bases and J by 6 bases, with 6 bases left in between. The CDR3 nucleotides read TGTGCCAGCAGCGTAGCGGGGAATGGCTACACCTTC. It codes for CASSVAGNGYTF.

The chain employs TRBV18 and TRBJ2-3; 8 bases align to TRBD2. Trimming cost V 1 base and J 0 bases; bases outside gene matches: 3. From germline, CDR1 is KGHSH and CDR2 LQKENI. This CDR3 region has 16 residues. CDR3 DNA sequence: TGTGCCAGCTCACCACGGAGCGGGGGTAGCACAGATACGCAGTATTTT. Translation: CASSPRSGGSTDTQYF.

The chain couples TRBV10-1 to TRBJ2-7, with TRBD2 identical over 12 bases. The junction had 0 bases not matched to a gene; V was cut back by 0 bases and J by 3 bases. Germline CDR1 is WNHNN and CDR2 is SYGVQD (reference sequence). The CDR3 has 15 amino acids. The chain's CDR3 is CASSESTSGSYEQYF. CDR3 in DNA: TGCGCCAGCAGTGAGTCGACTAGCGGGAGCTACGAGCAGTACTTC.

This clone appeared a few times. The gene calls are TRBV7-9 and TRBJ1-2; no reliable D call. Trimming pared 4 bases from V and 0 bases from J, leaving 12 bases between. CDR1 is SEHNR and CDR2 is FQNEAQ in the germline V gene (reference sequence). The CDR3 is 15 amino acids. The CDR3 DNA follows: TGTGCCAGCAGCTCAGCCACCCTAGCTAACTATGGCTACACCTTC. This translates into CASSSATLANYGYTF.

This chain joins TRBV6-4 and TRBJ2-6, with 10 bases aligning to TRBD1. Germline V lookup: CDR1 MRHNA, CDR2 SNTAGT. The CDR3 runs to 17 residues. Unmatched junction bases numbered 0, after V lost 1 base and J lost 0 bases. CDR3 amino acids: CASSDWTGGSGANVLTF. The CDR3 DNA is TGTGCCAGCAGTGACTGGACAGGGGGCTCTGGGGCCAACGTCCTGACTTTC.

This clone was counted only a few times. The chain joins TRBV2 to TRBJ1-1; D may be TRBD1 (5 bases). CDR3 length: 12 residues. The germline V gene has CDR1 SNHLY and CDR2 FYNNEI. V gave up 10 bases and J gave up 0 bases, with 9 bases separating them. The CDR3 DNA reads as TGTGCCACTCAGGGCATGAACACTGAAGCTTTCTTT. It translates to CATQGMNTEAFF.

The chain has TRBV7-9 and TRBJ1-2; 9 bases agree with TRBD1. CDR1 and CDR2 (germline): SEHNR, FQNEAQ (reference sequence). The CDR3 consists of 14 residues. The J segment lost 4 bases and the V segment lost 5 bases, leaving 5 bases of the junction unmatched. The CDR3 region has the DNA TGTGCCAGCAGCCACCCGGGACAGGGCTATGGCTACACCTTC. It codes for CASSHPGQGYGYTF.

In its sample, this clone was seen once. This chain uses TRBV25-1 with TRBJ1-2, with 8 bases that match TRBD1. The CDR3 runs 14 residues. Looked up from germline, CDR1 is MGHDK and CDR2 is SYGVNS. J gave up 8 bases and V 1 base, and 6 bases lay outside the gene matches. The CDR3 bases are TGTGCCAGCAGTGAATCCGGGACAGGCTGGGGCTACACCTTC. Translation gives CASSESGTGWGYTF.

The chain couples TRBV5-1 to TRBJ1-1; TRBD1 aligns across 8 bases. The CDR3 length is 15 residues. V dropped 4 bases and J dropped 1; count of bases not matched to a gene: 6. Germline CDR1 SGHRS, CDR2 YFSETQ. CDR3 protein: CASSPGQGRNTEAFF. The CDR3 DNA is TGCGCCAGCAGCCCAGGACAGGGAAGGAACACTGAAGCTTTCTTT.

The gene calls are TRBV12-5 and TRBJ1-1; D remains ambiguous. The CDR3 is made up of 10 amino acids. Trimming took 9 bases from V and 1 from J, leaving 3 bases between them. Germline loops: CDR1 LGHNT, CDR2 FRNRAP. The CDR3 protein is CASGNTEAFF. The CDR3 bases are TGTGCTAGCGGGAACACTGAAGCTTTCTTT.

V usage is TRBV23-1 and J usage is TRBJ2-3; D is uncertain. TRBV23-1 is given ORF status, its function remaining uncertain. The length of the CDR3 is 15 residues. The V and J ends lost 4 bases and 4 bases respectively, with 15 bases between them. The CDR3 sequence: CASSLRSPTPDTQYF. The CDR3 DNA follows: TGCGCCAGCAGTCTAAGGAGCCCCACACCAGATACGCAGTATTTT.

This chain connects TRBV5-6 to TRBJ1-2; D perhaps matches TRBD1 (5 bases). The length of the CDR3 is 13 residues. The V and J ends lost 1 base and 4 bases respectively, with 8 bases between them. Germline CDR1 reads SGHDT; CDR2 reads YYEEEE. The DNA for the CDR3 is TGTGCCAGCAGCTTGAGGCAGGGCTATGGCTACACCTTC. Translated, it gives CASSLRQGYGYTF.

The chain uses TRBV13 and TRBJ2-7; D not resolved. Germline loops: CDR1 PRHDT, CDR2 FYEKMQ (reference sequence). This CDR3 spans 14 amino acids. V lost 2 bases and J lost 3, with 11 bases in between. The CDR3 DNA follows: TGTGCCAGCAGCTTACGGCTCACGGGCTACGAGCAGTACTTC. It is translated as CASSLRLTGYEQYF.

V usage is TRBV7-8 and J usage is TRBJ2-7; TRBD2 aligns across 9 bases. The CDR3 is 18 residues long. Trimming took 0 bases from V and 0 from J; bases not matched to a gene: 9. Germline CDR1 and CDR2: SGHVS and FQNEAQ. The CDR3 reads CASSLARGGGASSYEQYF. DNA for the CDR3: TGTGCCAGCAGCTTAGCGAGGGGCGGGGGGGCCAGCTCCTACGAGCAGTACTTC.

This chain links TRBV2 with TRBJ2-1; 10 bases are a match to TRBD2. J lost 10 bases, V lost 4 bases, and 4 bases had no gene match. The CDR3 extends over 13 amino acids. Germline loops: CDR1 SNHLY, CDR2 FYNNEI. The CDR3 bases are TGTGCCAGCAGTGTAAAGACTAGCGGGGAGCAGTTCTTC. Translation gives CASSVKTSGEQFF.

This clone was detected a few times. The rearrangement uses TRBV12-5 and TRBJ2-3, with 14 bases aligning to TRBD2. With 4 bases clipped from V and 1 base from J, the junction kept 1 base outside the gene matches. The length of the CDR3 is 16 residues. From germline, CDR1 is LGHNT and CDR2 FRNRAP. The CDR3 spells CASGSGLAGGTDTQYF. CDR3 nucleotides: TGTGCTAGTGGTTCGGGACTAGCGGGGGGCACAGATACGCAGTATTTT.

The genes are TRBV18 and TRBJ1-2, with 7 positions matching TRBD1. The CDR3 runs 15 residues. Germline V gene lookup returns CDR1 KGHSH and CDR2 LQKENI. The ends lost 3 bases at V and 5 bases at J; junction bases unmatched: 9. The CDR3 DNA sequence: TGTGCCAGCTCACCGGCCCGGGAACAGGGGTATGGCTACACCTTC. The encoded protein is CASSPAREQGYGYTF.

The rearrangement joins TRBV19 to TRBJ1-4, with D possibly matching TRBD1 (5 bases). V shed 8 bases and J shed 7 bases, with 17 bases lying between them. The germline CDR1 and CDR2 sequences are LNHDA and SQIVND (reference sequence). The CDR3 is 14 residues long. The CDR3 DNA sequence: TGTGCCAGTCAACTGGAGGGGAGGGGTGAAAAACTGTTTTTT. This encodes CASQLEGRGEKLFF. Together with reference TRBV19 and TRBJ1-4, the CDR3 gives the full variable domain: DGGITQSPKYLFRKEGQNVTLSCEQNLNHDAMYWYRQDPGQGLRLIYYSQIVNDFQKGDIAEGYSVSREKKESFPLTVTSAQKNPTAFYLCASQLEGRGEKLFFGSGTQLSVL.

This clone was detected once. CDR3 loop: CASGPLAAVKNEQFF. CDR3 sequence (DNA): TGTGCTAGTGGCCCGTTAGCGGCCGTCAAAAATGAGCAGTTCTTC. The chain has TRBV12-5 and TRBJ2-1, with TRBD2 as a possible D gene (6 bases). Deletions cut 6 bases from V and 7 bases from J, with 19 bases between. Germline V gene sequence: CDR1 LGHNT, CDR2 FRNRAP. The CDR3 length is 15 residues.

This clone was observed a few times. This chain joins TRBV9 and TRBJ1-4; D remains unclear. V lost 0 bases and J 8 bases, leaving 14 bases between the germline ends. The CDR3 has 15 residues. Germline V gene lookup returns CDR1 SGDLS and CDR2 YYNGEE. CDR3 sequence reads: CASSVAAGLGEKLFF. The CDR3 DNA reads as TGTGCCAGCAGCGTAGCAGCGGGCCTGGGAGAAAAACTGTTTTTT. Full variable domain (rest looked up from reference TRBV9 and TRBJ1-4): DSGVTQTPKHLITATGQRVTLRCSPRSGDLSVYWYQQSLDQGLQFLIQYYNGEERAKGNILERFSAQQFPDLHSELNLSSLELGDSALYFCASSVAAGLGEKLFFGSGTQLSVL.

The chain employs TRBV14 and TRBJ2-5; D is uncertain. Germline lookup yields CDR1 SGHDN and CDR2 FVKESK. The V gene lost 4 bases and the J gene lost 5 bases, with 8 bases spanning the gap. The CDR3 extends over 12 amino acids. CDR3: CASSRPGETQYF. For the CDR3, the DNA is TGTGCCAGCAGCCGCCCCGGGGAGACCCAGTACTTC. The full variable domain, in which reference TRBV14 and TRBJ2-5 provide the parts outside the CDR3, is EAGVTQFPSHSVIEKGQTVTLRCDPISGHDNLYWYRRVMGKEIKFLLHFVKESKQDESGMPNNRFLAERTGGTYSTLKVQPAELEDSGVYFCASSRPGETQYFGPGTRLLVL.

The J gene is TRBJ2-1, the V gene TRBV19; 8 positions match TRBD1. CDR1 is LNHDA and CDR2 is SQIVND in the germline V gene (reference sequence). The V segment lost 5 bases and the J segment 7 bases; nucleotides outside the gene matches: 16. The CDR3 contains 17 residues. The CDR3 bases are TGTGCCAGTAGTTCATTCCCGGGACAGGAAGGGGAAAATGAGCAGTTCTTC. This translates into CASSSFPGQEGENEQFF.

This rearrangement joins TRBV5-1 to TRBJ1-1, with D maybe TRBD1 (5 bases). The germline gives CDR1 SGHRS, CDR2 YFSETQ. The CDR3 totals 15 residues. Trimming cost V 1 base and J 0 bases, with 10 bases left between them. The CDR3 spells CASSLYAGLNTEAFF. The CDR3 DNA sequence: TGCGCCAGCAGCTTGTATGCAGGGCTGAACACTGAAGCTTTCTTT.

This chain links TRBV19 with TRBJ1-1; D is possibly TRBD1 (6 bases). Germline V CDR1 and CDR2: LNHDA, SQIVND (reference sequence). Trimming shortened V by 6 bases and J by 2 bases, and 19 bases separated the two germline ends. There are 16 residues in the CDR3. Here the CDR3 DNA reads TGTGCCAGTAGAATCTTCGAAGGGGGAGCTAACACTGAAGCTTTCTTT. It codes for CASRIFEGGANTEAFF. The complete variable domain, with remaining parts taken from reference TRBV19 and TRBJ1-1, reads DGGITQSPKYLFRKEGQNVTLSCEQNLNHDAMYWYRQDPGQGLRLIYYSQIVNDFQKGDIAEGYSVSREKKESFPLTVTSAQKNPTAFYLCASRIFEGGANTEAFFGQGTRLTVV.

This clone was seen once. The chain is built from TRBV7-2 and TRBJ1-5, with D maybe TRBD1 (5 bases). Germline values: CDR1 SGHTA, CDR2 FQGNSA. The CDR3 totals 14 residues. Trimming pared 5 bases from V and 0 bases from J, leaving 8 bases between. CDR3 sequence: CASSADNSNQPQHF. The CDR3 DNA is TGTGCCAGCAGCGCGGACAATAGCAATCAGCCCCAGCATTTT. The entire variable domain, with the rest obtained from reference TRBV7-2 and TRBJ1-5, is as follows: GAGVSQSPSNKVTEKGKDVELRCDPISGHTALYWYRQSLGQGLEFLIYFQGNSAPDKSGLPSDRFSAERTGGSVSTLTIQRTQQEDSAVYLCASSADNSNQPQHFGDGTRLSIL.

As DNA, the CDR3 is TGTGCCAGCAGCCTGACAGGAACCGGGGAGCTGTTTTTT. Amino acids: CASSLTGTGELFF. V gene TRBV7-9 combines with J gene TRBJ2-2; D may be TRBD1 (6 bases). V shed 5 bases and J shed 5 bases, with 9 bases lying between them. The CDR3 runs to 13 residues. Germline CDR1 is SEHNR and CDR2 is FQNEAQ (reference sequence).

The chain is built from TRBV7-6 and TRBJ2-5, with D hard to call. The CDR3 sequence is 13 residues long. V was pared by 3 bases and J by 1 base, with 6 bases between. CDR1 SGHVS and CDR2 FNYEAQ come from the germline V gene. CDR3 bases: TGTGCCAGCAGCTTCGCCAGCCAAGAGACCCAGTACTTC. It is translated as CASSFASQETQYF.

This rearrangement joins TRBV5-1 to TRBJ2-5; the match to TRBD2 covers 14 bases. The V and J ends lost 4 bases and 2 bases, in that order; junction bases with no gene match: 7. This CDR3 comprises 17 residues. Per germline, CDR1 SGHRS and CDR2 YFSETQ. The DNA of the CDR3 is TGCGCCAGCAGCCTAAGTGGGACTAGCGGGGGACAAGAGACCCAGTACTTC. It is translated as CASSLSGTSGGQETQYF. The full variable domain, rest sourced from reference TRBV5-1 and TRBJ2-5, is KAGVTQTPRYLIKTRGQQVTLSCSPISGHRSVSWYQQTPGQGLQFLFEYFSETQRNKGNFPGRFSGRQFSNSRSEMNVSTLELGDSALYLCASSLSGTSGGQETQYFGPGTRLLVL.

The chain couples TRBV11-2 to TRBJ2-2; no clear D gene. Between the trimmed V and J ends, which lost 7 bases and 2 bases, there was a span of 17 bases. CDR3 length equals 16 residues. The germline V gene encodes CDR1 SGHAT and CDR2 FQNNGV. The DNA for the CDR3 is TGTGCCAGCACCCCGCTCCCCGGGTACAACACCGGGGAGCTGTTTTTT. It is translated as CASTPLPGYNTGELFF.

The V call is TRBV19, the J call TRBJ2-7, with 8 bases fitting TRBD1. Germline V gene lookup returns CDR1 LNHDA and CDR2 SQIVND (reference sequence). The CDR3 spans 15 residues. V was clipped by 5 bases and J by 1 base; unmatched bases: 7. DNA for the CDR3: TGTGCCAGTAGTTCGTCCCGGACAGGGTCCTACGAGCAGTACTTC. Amino acids: CASSSSRTGSYEQYF.